The 10 T cell receptor beta chains presented below share a single source sample, sequenced in a study of T cell responses to AZD1222 COVID-19 vaccine. Produced via immunoSEQ multiplex PCR; TCRdb's table is partial and in-frame only. The sample records more than 100,000 clones, around 82% being singletons. This material consisted of peripheral blood, taken on day 0 of AZD1222 vaccination. Receptors were obtained from an adult in good health.

This clone was counted once. This chain's CDR3 is CASSWQGTETQETQYF. The CDR3 DNA follows: TGCGCCAGCAGCTGGCAAGGGACGGAGACCCAAGAGACCCAGTACTTC. The chain couples TRBV5-1 to TRBJ2-5, with D perhaps matching TRBD1 or TRBD2 (5 bases each). The CDR3 sequence is 16 residues long. The germline V and J ends were trimmed by 3 bases and 1 base, with 16 bases remaining between them. CDR1 and CDR2 (germline): SGHRS, YFSETQ.

J is TRBJ1-1 and V is TRBV3-1 (or the pseudogene TRBV3-2), with D possibly being TRBD1 (5 bases). CDR1 is LGHDT, CDR2 YNNKEL, per germline (reference sequence). The CDR3 length is 12 residues. With 1 base removed from V and 8 bases from J, the gap between germline ends came to 8 bases. The CDR3 nucleotides are TGTGCCAGCAGCCAAGTCGGGGACGAAGCTTTCTTT. Translation: CASSQVGDEAFF.

The J gene is TRBJ1-2, the V gene TRBV7-8, with D unresolved. The CDR3 length is 17 residues. Germline V gene data show CDR1 as SGHVS and CDR2 as FQNEAQ. Between the trimmed V and J ends, which lost 2 bases and 8 bases, there was a span of 24 bases. The CDR3, as DNA: TGTGCCAGCAGCTTAAGGGCAGTGGGAGACTTGCCGGAGGGCTACACCTTC. Amino acid sequence: CASSLRAVGDLPEGYTF.

V and J are TRBV5-1 and TRBJ1-4; tentatively, D is TRBD1 (6 bases). V was cut by 0 bases and J by 7 bases, with 16 bases left in between. Germline V gene sequence: CDR1 SGHRS, CDR2 YFSETQ. This CDR3 has 16 amino acids. DNA for the CDR3: TGCGCCAGCAGCTTGGGTTCCGGGGGGGCTGGTGAAAAACTGTTTTTT. It yields the protein CASSLGSGGAGEKLFF.

Only one count was recorded for this clone. This chain connects TRBV19 to TRBJ2-1; D is unclear. Trimming removed 1 base from V and 8 bases from J, with 15 bases in between. Germline CDR1 LNHDA, CDR2 SQIVND (reference sequence). The length of the CDR3 is 15 residues. CDR3 nucleotides: TGTGCCAGTAGTATAGTAAGAGCCCTCGAGCATGAGCAGTTCTTC. Translated, it gives CASSIVRALEHEQFF.

This rearrangement joins TRBV28 to TRBJ1-2; D is undetermined. Trimming pared 2 bases from V and 4 bases from J, leaving 11 bases between. The V gene's germline CDR1 is MDHEN and CDR2 SYDVKM. The CDR3 loop spans 14 amino acids. In DNA, the CDR3 is TGTGCCAGCAGTTTAATAGAGGAAGCCTATGGCTACACCTTC. This codes for CASSLIEEAYGYTF.

The sample holds a few counts of this clone. The chain carries TRBV2 and TRBJ1-5; possible D gene TRBD1, 6 bases. The CDR3 sequence is 13 residues long. V lost 6 bases and J lost 4, with 10 bases in between. Germline CDR1 and CDR2: SNHLY and FYNNEI. CDR3 protein: CASSGQTNQPQHF. The CDR3 region has the DNA TGTGCCAGCAGCGGACAGACAAATCAGCCCCAGCATTTT.

The V call is TRBV5-4, the J call TRBJ2-7; D is uncertain. Trimming took off 1 base at V and 6 bases at J, with 11 bases between the two ends. Looked up from germline, CDR1 is SGHNT and CDR2 is YYREEE (reference sequence). The length of the CDR3 is 13 residues. CDR3 in amino acids: CASSLLPNLEQYF. The DNA for the CDR3 is TGTGCCAGCAGCTTGTTGCCCAACCTCGAGCAGTACTTC.

The J gene is TRBJ1-5, the V gene TRBV5-5; D is unclear. The CDR3 consists of 17 residues. V was trimmed by 0 bases and J by 0 bases, leaving 13 bases between them. CDR1 is SGHKS and CDR2 is YYEKEE in the germline V gene (reference sequence). CDR3 coding DNA: TGTGCCAGCAGCTTGGCTATCCTGCCATATAGCAATCAGCCCCAGCATTTT. It is translated as CASSLAILPYSNQPQHF.

The chain's CDR3 is CASSAPKRTDTQYF. CDR3 in DNA: TGTGCCAGCAGTGCCCCCAAGCGCACAGATACGCAGTATTTT. This chain links TRBV6-2 or TRBV6-3 with TRBJ2-3; D ambiguous. With 5 bases removed from V and 1 base from J, the gap between germline ends came to 10 bases. The germline V gene has CDR1 MNHEY and CDR2 SVGEGT. This CDR3 spans 14 amino acids.